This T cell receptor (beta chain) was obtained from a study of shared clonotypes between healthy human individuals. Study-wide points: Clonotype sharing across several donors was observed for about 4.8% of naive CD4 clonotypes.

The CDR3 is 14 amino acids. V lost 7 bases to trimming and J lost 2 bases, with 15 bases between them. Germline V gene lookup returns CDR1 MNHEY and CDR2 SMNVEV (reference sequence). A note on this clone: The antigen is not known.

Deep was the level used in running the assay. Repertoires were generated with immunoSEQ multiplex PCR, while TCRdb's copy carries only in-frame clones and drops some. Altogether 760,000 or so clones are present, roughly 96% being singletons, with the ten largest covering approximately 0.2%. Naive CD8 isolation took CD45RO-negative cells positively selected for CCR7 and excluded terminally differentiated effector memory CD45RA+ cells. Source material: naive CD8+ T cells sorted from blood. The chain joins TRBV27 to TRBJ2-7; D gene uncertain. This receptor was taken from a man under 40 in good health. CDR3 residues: CASTLRLGTYEQYF. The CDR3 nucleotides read TGTGCCAGCACCCTAAGGCTGGGGACCTACGAGCAGTACTTC.